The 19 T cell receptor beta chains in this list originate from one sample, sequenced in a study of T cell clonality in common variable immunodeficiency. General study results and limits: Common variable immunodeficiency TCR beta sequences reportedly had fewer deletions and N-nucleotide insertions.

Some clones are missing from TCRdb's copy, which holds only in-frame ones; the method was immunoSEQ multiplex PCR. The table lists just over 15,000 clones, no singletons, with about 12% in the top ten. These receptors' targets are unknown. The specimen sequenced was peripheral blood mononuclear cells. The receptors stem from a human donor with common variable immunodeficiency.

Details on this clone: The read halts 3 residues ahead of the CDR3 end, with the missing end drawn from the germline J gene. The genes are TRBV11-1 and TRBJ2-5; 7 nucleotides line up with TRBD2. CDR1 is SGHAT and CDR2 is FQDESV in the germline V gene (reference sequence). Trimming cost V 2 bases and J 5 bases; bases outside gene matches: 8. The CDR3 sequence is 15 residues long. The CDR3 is CASSLFGLEWETQYF. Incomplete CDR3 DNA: TGTGCCAGCAGCTTATTCGGACTAGAGTGGGAGACC.

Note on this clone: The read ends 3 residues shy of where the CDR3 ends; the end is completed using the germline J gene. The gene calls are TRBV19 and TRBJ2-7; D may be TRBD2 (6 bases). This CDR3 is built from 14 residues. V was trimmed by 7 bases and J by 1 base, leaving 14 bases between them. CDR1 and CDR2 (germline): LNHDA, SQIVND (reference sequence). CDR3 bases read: TGTGCCAGTACCCCGACTAGTAAGTCCTACGAG. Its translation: CASTPTSKSYE. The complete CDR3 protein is CASTPTSKSYEQYF.

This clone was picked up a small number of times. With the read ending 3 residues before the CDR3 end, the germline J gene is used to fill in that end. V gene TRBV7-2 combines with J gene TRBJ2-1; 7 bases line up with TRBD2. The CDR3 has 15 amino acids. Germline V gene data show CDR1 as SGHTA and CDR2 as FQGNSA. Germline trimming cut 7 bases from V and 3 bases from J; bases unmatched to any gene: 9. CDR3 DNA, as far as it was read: TGTGCCAGCAACCTACCGGCTAGCGGCTACAATGAG. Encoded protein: CASNLPASGYNE. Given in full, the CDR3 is CASNLPASGYNEQFF.

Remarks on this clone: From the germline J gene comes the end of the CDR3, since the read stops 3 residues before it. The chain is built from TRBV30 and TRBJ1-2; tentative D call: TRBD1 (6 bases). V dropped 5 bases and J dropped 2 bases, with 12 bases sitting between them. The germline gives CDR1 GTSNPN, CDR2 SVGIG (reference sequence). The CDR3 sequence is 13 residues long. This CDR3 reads CAWRAGENYGYTF. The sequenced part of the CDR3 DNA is TGTGCCTGGCGGGCAGGGGAGAACTATGGC.

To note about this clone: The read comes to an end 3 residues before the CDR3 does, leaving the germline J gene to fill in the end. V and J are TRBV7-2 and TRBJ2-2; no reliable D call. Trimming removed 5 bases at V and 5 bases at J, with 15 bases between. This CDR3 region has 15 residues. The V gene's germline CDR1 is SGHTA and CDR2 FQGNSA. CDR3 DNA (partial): TGTGCCAGCAGCCCCGCGGTATCCCCGACCGGGGAG. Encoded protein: CASSPAVSPTGE. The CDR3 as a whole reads CASSPAVSPTGELFF.

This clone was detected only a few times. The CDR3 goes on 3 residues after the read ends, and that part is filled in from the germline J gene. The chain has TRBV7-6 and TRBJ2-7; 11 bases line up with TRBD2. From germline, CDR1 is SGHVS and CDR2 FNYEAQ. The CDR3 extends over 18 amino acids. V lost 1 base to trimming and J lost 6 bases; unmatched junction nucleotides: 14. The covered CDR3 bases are TGTGCCAGCAGCTTAGTTCTAGCGGGAGGAGACCTCGTCGGCGAG. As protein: CASSLVLAGGDLVGE. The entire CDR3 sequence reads CASSLVLAGGDLVGEQYF.

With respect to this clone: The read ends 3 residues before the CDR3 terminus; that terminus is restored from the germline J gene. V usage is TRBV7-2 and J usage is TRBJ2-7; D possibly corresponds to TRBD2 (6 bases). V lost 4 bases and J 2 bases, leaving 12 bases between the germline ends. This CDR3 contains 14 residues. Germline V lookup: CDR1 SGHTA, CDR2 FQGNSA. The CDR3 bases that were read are TGTGCCAGCAGCTGGGACTGGGGCGCCTACGAG. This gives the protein CASSWDWGAYE. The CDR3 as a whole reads CASSWDWGAYEQYF.

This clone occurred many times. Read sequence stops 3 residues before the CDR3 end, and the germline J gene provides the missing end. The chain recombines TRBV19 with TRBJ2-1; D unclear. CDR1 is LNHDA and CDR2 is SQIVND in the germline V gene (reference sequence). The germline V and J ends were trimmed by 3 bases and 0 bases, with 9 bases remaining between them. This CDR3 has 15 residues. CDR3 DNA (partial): TGTGCCAGTAGTATTGAGGTCAGCTCCTACAATGAG. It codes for CASSIEVSSYNE. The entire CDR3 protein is CASSIEVSSYNEQFF.

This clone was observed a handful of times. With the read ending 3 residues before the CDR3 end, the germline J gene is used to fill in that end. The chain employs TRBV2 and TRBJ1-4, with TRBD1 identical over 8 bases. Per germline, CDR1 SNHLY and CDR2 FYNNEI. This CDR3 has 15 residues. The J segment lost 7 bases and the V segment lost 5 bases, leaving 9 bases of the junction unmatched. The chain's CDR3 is CASSLDRGRSEKLFF. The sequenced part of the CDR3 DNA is TGTGCCAGCAGTCTCGACAGGGGCAGGAGTGAAAAA.

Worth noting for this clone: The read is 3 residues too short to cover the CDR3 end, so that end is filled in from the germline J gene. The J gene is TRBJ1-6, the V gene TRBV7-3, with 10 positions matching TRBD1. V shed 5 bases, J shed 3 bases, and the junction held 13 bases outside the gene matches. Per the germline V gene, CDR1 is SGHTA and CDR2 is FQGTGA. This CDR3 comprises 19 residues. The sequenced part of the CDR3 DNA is TGTGCCAGCAGCATAAAGGGACAGGGGCTCGATCTCTATAATTCACCC. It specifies CASSIKGQGLDLYNSP. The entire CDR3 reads CASSIKGQGLDLYNSPLHF.

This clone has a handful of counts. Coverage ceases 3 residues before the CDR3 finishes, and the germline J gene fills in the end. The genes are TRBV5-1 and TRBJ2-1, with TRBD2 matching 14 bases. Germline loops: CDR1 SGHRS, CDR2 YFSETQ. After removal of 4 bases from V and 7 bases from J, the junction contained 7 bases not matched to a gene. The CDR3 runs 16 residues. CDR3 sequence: CASSRLAGGLGNEQFF. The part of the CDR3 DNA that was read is TGCGCCAGCAGCCGACTAGCGGGGGGGCTCGGGAATGAG. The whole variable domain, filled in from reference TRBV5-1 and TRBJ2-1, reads KAGVTQTPRYLIKTRGQQVTLSCSPISGHRSVSWYQQTPGQGLQFLFEYFSETQRNKGNFPGRFSGRQFSNSRSEMNVSTLELGDSALYLCASSRLAGGLGNEQFFGPGTRLTVL.

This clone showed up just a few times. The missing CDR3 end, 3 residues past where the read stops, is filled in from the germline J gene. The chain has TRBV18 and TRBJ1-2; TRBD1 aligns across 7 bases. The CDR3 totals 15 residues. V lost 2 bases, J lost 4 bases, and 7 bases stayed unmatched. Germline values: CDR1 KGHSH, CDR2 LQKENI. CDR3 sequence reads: CASSPTRDSSYGYTF. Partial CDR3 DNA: TGTGCCAGCTCACCAACGCGGGACAGCTCCTATGGC.

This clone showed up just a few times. The CDR3 sequence is CASSLGQGWQPQHF. The CDR3 DNA, read in part, is TGTGCCAGCAGCCTGGGACAGGGCTGGCAGCCC. V is TRBV7-8 and J is TRBJ1-5, with 9 positions matching TRBD1. The read stops 3 residues short of the end of the CDR3; the missing end is completed from the germline J gene. The ends lost 5 bases at V and 7 bases at J; junction bases unmatched: 6. CDR1 is SGHVS and CDR2 is FQNEAQ in the germline V gene. The CDR3 runs to 14 residues.

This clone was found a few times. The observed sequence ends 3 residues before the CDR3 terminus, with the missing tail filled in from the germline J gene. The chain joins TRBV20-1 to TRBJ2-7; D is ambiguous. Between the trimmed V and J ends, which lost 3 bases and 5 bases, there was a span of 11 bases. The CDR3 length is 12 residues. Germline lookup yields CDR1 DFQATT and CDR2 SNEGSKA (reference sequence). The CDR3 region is CSARRPIHEQYF. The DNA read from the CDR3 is TGCAGTGCTAGGAGGCCAATTCACGAG.

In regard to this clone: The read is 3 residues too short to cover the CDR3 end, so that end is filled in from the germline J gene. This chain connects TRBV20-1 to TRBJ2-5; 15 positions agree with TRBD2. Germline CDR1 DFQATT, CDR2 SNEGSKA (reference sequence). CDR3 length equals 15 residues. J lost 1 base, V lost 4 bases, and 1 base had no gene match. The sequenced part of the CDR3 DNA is TGCAGTGCTACGGGACTAGCGGGGGGCCAAGAGACC. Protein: CSATGLAGGQET. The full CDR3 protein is CSATGLAGGQETQYF.

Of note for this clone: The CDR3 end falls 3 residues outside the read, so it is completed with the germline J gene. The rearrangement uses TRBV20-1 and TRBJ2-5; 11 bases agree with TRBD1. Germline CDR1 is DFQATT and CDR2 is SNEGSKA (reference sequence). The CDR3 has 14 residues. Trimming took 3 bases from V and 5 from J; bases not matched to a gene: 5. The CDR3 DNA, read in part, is TGCAGTGCTAGTCGGACAGGGGGCTTGGAGACC. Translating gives CSASRTGGLET. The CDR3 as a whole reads CSASRTGGLETQYF.

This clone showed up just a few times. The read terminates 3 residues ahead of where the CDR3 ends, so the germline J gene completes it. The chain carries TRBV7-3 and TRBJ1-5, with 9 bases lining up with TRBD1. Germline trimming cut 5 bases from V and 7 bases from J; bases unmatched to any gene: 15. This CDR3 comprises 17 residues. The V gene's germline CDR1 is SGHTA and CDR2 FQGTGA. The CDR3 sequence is CASSQGQGATYNQPQHF. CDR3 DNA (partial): TGTGCCAGCAGCCAGGGACAGGGCGCGACGTATAACCAGCCC.

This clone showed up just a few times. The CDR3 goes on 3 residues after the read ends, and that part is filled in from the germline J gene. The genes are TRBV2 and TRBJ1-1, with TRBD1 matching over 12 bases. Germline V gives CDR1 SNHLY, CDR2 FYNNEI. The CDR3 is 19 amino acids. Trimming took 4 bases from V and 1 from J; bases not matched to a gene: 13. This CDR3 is CASSAVGTGGFAGNTEAFF. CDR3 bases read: TGTGCCAGCAGTGCAGTGGGGACAGGGGGCTTTGCGGGGAACACTGAA.

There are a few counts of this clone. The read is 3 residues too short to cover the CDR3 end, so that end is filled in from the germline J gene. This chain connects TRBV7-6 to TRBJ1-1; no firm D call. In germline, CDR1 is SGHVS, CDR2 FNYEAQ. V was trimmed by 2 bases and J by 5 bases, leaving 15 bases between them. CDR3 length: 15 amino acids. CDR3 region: CASSLQEKVITEAFF. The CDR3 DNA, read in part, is TGTGCCAGCAGCTTACAAGAGAAGGTCATTACTGAA.